Listed below are T cell receptor beta chains from one sample, sequenced in a study of blood T cells in healthy people across ages. TCRdb ran MiXCR on the 5' RACE reads and lists one entry per CDR3 protein. The sample carries about 830,000 distinct CDR3 sequences, 62% recorded once. Sample: blood. The source is a man in his thirties or forties in good health. Each CDR3 is given with its conserved first and last residue. A D gene is named only where the DNA matches it firmly. Clone size is shown for a subset of rows, as once, few, many or a class of expanded clone.

V gene: TRBV5-1; D gene: TRBD1; clone size: -; J gene: TRBJ2-7; CDR3 protein: CASSLAGRGFYEQYF; CDR3 DNA: TGCGCCAGCAGCTTGGCTGGCAGGGGGTTTTACGAGCAGTACTTC
V gene: TRBV4-3; D gene: TRBD1; clone size: -; J gene: TRBJ1-1; CDR3 protein: CASRRQGPRAEAFF; CDR3 DNA: TGCGCCAGCAGGAGACAGGGGCCCCGGGCTGAAGCTTTCTTT
V gene: TRBV6-2/TRBV6-3; D gene: -; clone size: many; J gene: TRBJ2-1; CDR3 protein: CASTPGGGGYNEQFF; CDR3 DNA: TGTGCCAGCACCCCAGGAGGGGGTGGCTACAATGAGCAGTTCTTC
V gene: TRBV5-1; D gene: -; clone size: few; J gene: TRBJ2-3; CDR3 protein: CASRGSDPSTDTQYF; CDR3 DNA: TGCGCCAGCAGAGGTAGCGACCCTAGCACAGATACGCAGTATTTT
V gene: TRBV28; D gene: -; clone size: -; J gene: TRBJ1-6; CDR3 protein: CASSLFPWGALHF; CDR3 DNA: TGTGCCAGCAGTTTATTCCCGTGGGGGGCCCTCCACTTT
V gene: TRBV4-2; D gene: -; clone size: -; J gene: TRBJ2-3; CDR3 protein: CASSPLFRGSTDTQYF; CDR3 DNA: TGTGCCAGCAGCCCACTATTTCGCGGGAGCACAGATACGCAGTATTTT
V gene: TRBV3-1; D gene: -; clone size: -; J gene: TRBJ2-1; CDR3 protein: CASSQSWGSYNEQFF; CDR3 DNA: TGTGCCAGCAGCCAATCGTGGGGCTCCTACAATGAGCAGTTCTTC
V gene: TRBV27; D gene: -; clone size: many; J gene: TRBJ2-2; CDR3 protein: CASSFTLAGELFF; CDR3 DNA: TGTGCCAGCAGTTTTACGCTAGCCGGGGAGCTGTTTTTT
V gene: TRBV5-1; D gene: -; clone size: -; J gene: TRBJ2-1; CDR3 protein: CASTLWADSYNEQFF; CDR3 DNA: TGCGCCAGCACCCTATGGGCTGACTCCTACAATGAGCAGTTCTTC
V gene: TRBV6-6; D gene: TRBD1; clone size: once; J gene: TRBJ2-7; CDR3 protein: CASSTTGALSYEQYF; CDR3 DNA: TGTGCCAGCAGTACTACAGGGGCTCTCTCCTACGAGCAGTACTTC
V gene: TRBV29-1; D gene: -; clone size: -; J gene: TRBJ1-2; CDR3 protein: CSVPRGDGYTF; CDR3 DNA: TGCAGCGTTCCGCGGGGAGATGGCTACACCTTC
V gene: TRBV6-5; D gene: -; clone size: -; J gene: TRBJ2-7; CDR3 protein: CASSSMAYEQYF; CDR3 DNA: TGTGCCAGCAGCTCGATGGCCTACGAGCAGTACTTC
V gene: TRBV7-3; D gene: -; clone size: -; J gene: TRBJ2-1; CDR3 protein: CASSLGRAGGRNEQFF; CDR3 DNA: TGTGCCAGCAGCTTAGGGAGGGCAGGGGGGCGGAATGAGCAGTTCTTC
V gene: TRBV7-9; D gene: -; clone size: -; J gene: TRBJ1-4; CDR3 protein: CASSLSMTGPDVGKLFF; CDR3 DNA: TGTGCCAGCAGCTTAAGTATGACGGGGCCTGATGTCGGAAAACTGTTTTTT
V gene: TRBV18; D gene: -; clone size: -; J gene: TRBJ2-7; CDR3 protein: CASSPMVSYEQYF; CDR3 DNA: TGTGCCAGCTCACCAATGGTCTCCTACGAGCAGTACTTC
V gene: TRBV13; D gene: TRBD2; clone size: -; J gene: TRBJ2-1; CDR3 protein: CASSSPWTSGGLSYNEQFF; CDR3 DNA: TGTGCCAGCAGCTCCCCCTGGACTAGCGGGGGCCTCTCCTACAATGAGCAGTTCTTC